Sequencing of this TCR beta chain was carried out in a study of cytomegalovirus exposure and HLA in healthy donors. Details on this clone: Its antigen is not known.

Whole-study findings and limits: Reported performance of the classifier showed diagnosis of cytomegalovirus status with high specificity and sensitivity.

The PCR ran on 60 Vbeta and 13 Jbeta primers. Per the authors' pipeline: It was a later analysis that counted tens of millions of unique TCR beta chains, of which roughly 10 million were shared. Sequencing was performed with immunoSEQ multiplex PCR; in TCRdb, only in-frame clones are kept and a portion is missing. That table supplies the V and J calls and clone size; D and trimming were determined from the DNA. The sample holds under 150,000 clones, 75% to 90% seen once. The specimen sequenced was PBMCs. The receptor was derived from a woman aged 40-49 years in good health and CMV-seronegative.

The CDR3 spells CASSQDKSRSNQPQHF. In nucleotides, the CDR3 is TGCGCCAGCAGCCAAGATAAAAGTCGGAGCAATCAGCCCCAGCATTTT. V and J are TRBV4-3 and TRBJ1-5; no reliable D call. Trimming stripped 0 bases from V and 1 base from J, with 10 bases between. Germline V CDR1 and CDR2: LGHNA, YSLEER. The CDR3 is 16 amino acids.